The 4 T cell receptor beta chains below come from one sample, sequenced in a study of T cell responses to AZD1222 COVID-19 vaccine. The table came from immunoSEQ multiplex PCR; TCRdb's copy has only in-frame clones and leaves some out. This sample has around 160,000 clones, with around four fifths found just once. This specimen consisted of peripheral blood, obtained on day 0 of MenACWY control vaccination. These receptors were obtained from an adult in good health.

This sequence joins TRBV3-1 (or the pseudogene TRBV3-2) and TRBJ1-6; D remains ambiguous. The CDR3 runs to 14 residues. V lost 4 bases, J lost 9 bases, and 13 bases lay in between. Looked up from germline, CDR1 is LGHDT and CDR2 is YNNKEL (reference sequence). The CDR3 bases are TGTGCCAGCAGCCCCCAGTGGGAAGGTTCACCCCTCCACTTT. This translates into CASSPQWEGSPLHF.

This clone was counted ten times or more. This same CDR3 is encoded by further DNA sequences in the sample. The chain links TRBV7-9 to TRBJ2-5; D is undetermined. Germline-derived CDR1 and CDR2 are SEHNR and FQNEAQ (reference sequence). The CDR3 is 13 amino acids. The germline V and J ends were trimmed by 3 bases and 3 bases, with 8 bases remaining between them. DNA of the CDR3: TGTGCCAGCAGCTTCCGGCAGAAAGAGACCCAGTACTTC. Amino acids: CASSFRQKETQYF.

This clone was detected once. The chain employs TRBV10-1 and TRBJ2-2; no clear D. This CDR3 has 18 residues. Germline-derived CDR1 and CDR2 are WNHNN and SYGVQD (reference sequence). V lost 6 bases, J lost 1 base, and 21 bases lay in between. The CDR3 nucleotides are TGCGCCAGCAGCTTAACTGCCGATTCGGGTAAGAACACCGGGGAGCTGTTTTTT. Amino acids: CASSLTADSGKNTGELFF.

J is TRBJ2-4 and V is TRBV5-6; 7 bases fit TRBD2. This CDR3 has 15 residues. Germline trimming cut 1 base from V and 6 bases from J; bases unmatched to any gene: 7. The germline CDR1 and CDR2 sequences are SGHDT and YYEEEE. The CDR3 region is CASSLSAGGGNIQYF. The DNA for the CDR3 is TGTGCCAGCAGCTTGTCGGCGGGCGGGGGAAACATTCAGTACTTC.